This entry describes one T cell receptor beta chain. This record belongs to a study of blood T cell repertoires in COVID-19. This CDR3 has 13 amino acids. V was pared by 6 bases and J by 1 base, with 2 bases of the junction left unmatched. Germline values: CDR1 SGHTS, CDR2 YDEGEE. Assay used: immunoSEQ multiplex PCR; TCRdb lists only in-frame clones, some missing. The sample lists around 150,000 clones, 90% to 95% seen once, with about 2% in the top ten. The clonotype originates from a woman aged 55-70 years with COVID-19, enrolled during active disease. The chain employs TRBV5-8 and TRBJ2-5; TRBD2 aligns across 8 bases. The sequenced sample was peripheral blood. The CDR3 region is CASTRGGQETQYF. The DNA for the CDR3 is TGTGCCAGCACCCGGGGGGGCCAAGAGACCCAGTACTTC.